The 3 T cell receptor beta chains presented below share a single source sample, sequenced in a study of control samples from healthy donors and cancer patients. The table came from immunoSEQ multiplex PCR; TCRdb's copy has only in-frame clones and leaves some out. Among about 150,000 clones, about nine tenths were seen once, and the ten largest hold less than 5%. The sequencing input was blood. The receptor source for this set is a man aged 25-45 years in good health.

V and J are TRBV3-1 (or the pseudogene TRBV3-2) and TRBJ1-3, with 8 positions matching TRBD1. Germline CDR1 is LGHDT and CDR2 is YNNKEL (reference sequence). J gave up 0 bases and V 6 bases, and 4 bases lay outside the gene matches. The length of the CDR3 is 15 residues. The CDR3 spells CASSRQGRSGNTIYF. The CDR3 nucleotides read TGTGCCAGCAGTCGACAGGGGCGCTCTGGAAACACCATATATTTT.

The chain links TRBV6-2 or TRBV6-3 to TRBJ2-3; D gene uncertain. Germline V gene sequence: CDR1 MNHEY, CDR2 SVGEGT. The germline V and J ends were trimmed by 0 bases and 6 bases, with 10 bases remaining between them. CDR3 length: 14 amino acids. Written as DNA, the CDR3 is TGTGCCAGCAGTTACTCTCCTGACCCGGATACGCAGTATTTT. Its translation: CASSYSPDPDTQYF.

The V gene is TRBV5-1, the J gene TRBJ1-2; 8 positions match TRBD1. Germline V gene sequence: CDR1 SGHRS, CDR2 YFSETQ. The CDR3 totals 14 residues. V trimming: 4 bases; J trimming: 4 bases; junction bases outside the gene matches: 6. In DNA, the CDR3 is TGCGCCAGCAGCGGACAGGGCGGATCCTATGGCTACACCTTC. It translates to CASSGQGGSYGYTF.